This T cell receptor (beta chain) was recorded in a study of blood T cells in healthy people across ages. Study as a whole: Template switching retrieved approximately one barcoded beta molecule for each two T cells.

Primers used in a second PCR of roughly 7 to 11 cycles were a sample-barcoded 5' primer and a J-beta primer mix. TCRdb ran MiXCR on the 5' RACE reads and lists one entry per CDR3 protein. Here the sample spans approximately 1,700,000 distinct CDR3 sequences, 39% being singletons. Every participating donor contributed roughly 10 milliliters of peripheral blood through a draw. This TCR came from a human donor in good health. What was sequenced was blood.

In DNA, the CDR3 is TGCGCCAGCAGCCAAGATTTAGGGGTAGAGCAGTACTTC. Amino acid sequence: CASSQDLGVEQYF. This chain joins TRBV4-3 and TRBJ2-7, with D tentatively TRBD1 (5 bases). V was clipped by 0 bases and J by 7 bases, with 10 bases between them. From germline, CDR1 is LGHNA and CDR2 YSLEER. The CDR3 totals 13 residues.